This entry describes one TCR beta chain. Its target is not known. There are 17 residues in the CDR3. Germline lookup yields CDR1 SGHTA and CDR2 FQGNSA. V lost 1 base to trimming and J lost 2 bases, with 18 bases between them. This sample is drawn from a study of T cells in localized non-small cell lung cancer. Overall study findings and caveats: When the top 100 tumor clones were examined, a median approximately 54 of them also appeared in the adjacent lung, which was paired and uninvolved.

Sequencing was performed with immunoSEQ multiplex PCR; in TCRdb, only in-frame clones are kept and a portion is missing. The top ten hold 22% of the sample, which has tens of thousands of clones, approximately 90% seen once. This specimen was peripheral blood, taken before any cancer treatment. The source of this sequence is a man aged 35 to 69 with stage I squamous cell lung carcinoma. The V gene is TRBV7-2, the J gene TRBJ2-7; possible D gene TRBD2, 5 bases. The CDR3, as DNA: TGTGCCAGCAGCTTAGGGGGAGTCCGGGCTATCGCCTACGAGCAGTACTTC. It translates to CASSLGGVRAIAYEQYF.